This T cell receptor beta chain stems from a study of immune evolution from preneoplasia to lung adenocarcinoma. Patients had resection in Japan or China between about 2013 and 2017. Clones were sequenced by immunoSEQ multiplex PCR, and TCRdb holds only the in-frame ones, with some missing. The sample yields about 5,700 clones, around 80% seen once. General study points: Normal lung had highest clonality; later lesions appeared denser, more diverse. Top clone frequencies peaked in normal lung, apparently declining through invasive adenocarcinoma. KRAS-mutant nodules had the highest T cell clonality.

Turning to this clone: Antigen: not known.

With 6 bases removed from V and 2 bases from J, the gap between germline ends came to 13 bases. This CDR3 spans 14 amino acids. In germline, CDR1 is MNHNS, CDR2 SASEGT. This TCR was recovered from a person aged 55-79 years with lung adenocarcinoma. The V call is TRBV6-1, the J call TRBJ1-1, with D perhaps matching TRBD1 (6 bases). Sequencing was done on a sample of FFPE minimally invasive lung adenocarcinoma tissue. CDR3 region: CASRRGAVNTEAFF. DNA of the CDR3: TGTGCCAGCAGGCGGGGGGCAGTCAACACTGAAGCTTTCTTT.